This T cell receptor (beta chain) was sequenced in a study of blood T cell repertoires in COVID-19 (TCRdb year 2020). A note on the overall study: The collaborator samples originated in the United States, Italy and Spain and spanned the acute and convalescent phases of COVID-19. The prospective study material was composed of cDNA or gDNA derived from T cells, B-cell-depleted T cells, or PBMCs. The dataset comprised deeply sampled blood TCRbeta repertoires from subjects exposed to, actively infected with, or recovered from COVID-19. A freely available public database, intended as a resource for researchers studying the immune response to SARS-CoV-2, is where the repertoires were released. Samples came from the ongoing ImmuneRACE study (first 160 participants) plus 1,254 subjects from 6 global collaborators. A de-identified subject ID, COVID-19 status, age in years and sex were almost always included in the sample metadata. Where HLA class I and class II types were available, the types were taken from metadata supplied by the sample provider, not from assay-based typing.

TCRbeta CDR3 regions were amplified from genomic DNA using the immunoSEQ Assay, a bias-controlled multiplex PCR. For the original study's pipeline: Within the assay, amplification of reference gene primers was used to estimate how many nucleated cells each sample contained. To quantify the absolute abundance of each unique TCRbeta CDR3 rearrangement, sequence reads were collapsed and filtered. For each sample, productive Simpson clonality was calculated as the square root of Simpson's diversity index over productive rearrangements. The table comes from immuneACCESS by way of TCRdb, which keeps in-frame sequences with V and J called. Part of the clones is missing from these tables; in studies checked, under half for an unresolved V gene and the rest for unknown reasons. The D gene and trimming were derived from the DNA, and the V and J assignments and clone size from that table. The sample yields 150,000 to 180,000 clones; about 90% were counted once. The ten largest clones add up to less than 0.6% of the sample.

Spanning cysteine to phenylalanine, the CDR3 consists of 20 amino acids. Just CDR3 DNA is preserved here, 60 bases in frame from base 1. Taken from the germline V gene (reference sequence), the CDR1 and CDR2 loops are LNHDA and SQIVND. After removal of 10 bases from V and 2 bases from J, the junction retains 22 bases not matched to a gene. Points the paper makes about the study in general: Clinical and demographic metadata were provided uncurated, with the amount varying by source and participant.

Whole blood was collected in K2EDTA tubes by collaborating institutions according to the institutions' own protocols. For TCRbeta analysis, collaborators shipped samples as frozen whole blood, isolated PBMCs, or DNA extracted from either of those sample types. Regarding this clone: This clone's antigen is unknown. Base qualities are missing; no much larger clone stands one base away.

Sequenced input: peripheral blood. The sequence was obtained from a man aged 45 to 65 with acute or convalescent COVID-19. The V and J segments used are TRBV19 and TRBJ1-5, with 11 bases aligning to TRBD1. The bases are TGTGCCACCAGACCGGGACAGGGGGAATATGGGCACCCAGGCAATCAGCCCCAGCATTTT. It specifies CATRPGQGEYGHPGNQPQHF.